Following are 23 T cell receptor beta chains from one sample sequenced in a study of CD8 T cells in Susac syndrome. RNA in amounts of about 0.5 to 1 ug was reverse transcribed with random hexamers. TCRdb reprocessed the immunoSEQ multiplex PCR reads via MiXCR and lists one record per CDR3 protein. Of fewer than 150,000 distinct CDR3 sequences in the sample, 90% to 95% were seen once. Sequencing was done on a sample of CD8+ T cells from PBMCs. Source of these receptors: a human donor in good health.

The gene calls are TRBV2 and TRBJ1-2; D not resolved. This CDR3 comprises 14 residues. V was trimmed by 7 bases and J by 2 bases, leaving 14 bases between them. In germline, CDR1 is SNHLY, CDR2 FYNNEI. This CDR3 is CASIRAGGNYGYTF. The CDR3 coding sequence is TGTGCCAGCATTCGGGCGGGAGGGAACTATGGCTACACCTTC. Filled out from reference TRBV2 and TRBJ1-2, the complete variable domain reads EPEVTQTPSHQVTQMGQEVILRCVPISNHLYFYWYRQILGQKVEFLVSFYNNEISEKSEIFDDQFSVERPDGSNFTLKIRSTKLEDSAMYFCASIRAGGNYGYTFGSGTRLTVV.

This chain links TRBV5-4 with TRBJ2-3; D uncertain. Germline V gene lookup returns CDR1 SGHNT and CDR2 YYREEE (reference sequence). V was pared by 3 bases and J by 4 bases, with 6 bases between. The CDR3 covers 12 residues. Here the CDR3 reads CASSSLADTQYF. DNA of the CDR3: TGTGCCAGCAGCTCCCTGGCAGATACGCAGTATTTT.

The J gene is TRBJ2-1, the V gene TRBV9, with unresolved D. The CDR3 covers 15 residues. Germline lookup yields CDR1 SGDLS and CDR2 YYNGEE. V gave up 3 bases and J gave up 6 bases, with 16 bases separating them. The CDR3 spells CASSAFETSGNEQFF. Here the CDR3 DNA reads TGTGCCAGCAGCGCCTTCGAGACATCTGGCAATGAGCAGTTCTTC.

The V call is TRBV6-5, the J call TRBJ1-2; tentatively, D is TRBD1 (5 bases). The V gene's germline CDR1 is MNHEY and CDR2 SVGAGI. Trimming removed 5 bases from V and 6 bases from J, with 16 bases in between. This CDR3 has 14 amino acids. The CDR3 here is CASSVRQKTDGYTF. The CDR3 bases are TGTGCCAGCAGTGTAAGACAGAAGACGGATGGCTACACCTTC.

The chain combines TRBV20-1 with TRBJ2-1; D is unclear. CDR1 is DFQATT and CDR2 is SNEGSKA in the germline V gene (reference sequence). CDR3 length equals 13 residues. V lost 7 bases and J lost 3, with 13 bases in between. The CDR3 reads CSGLALDYNEQFF. CDR3 nucleotides: TGCAGTGGGTTGGCGCTCGACTACAATGAGCAGTTCTTC.

The J gene is TRBJ2-2, the V gene TRBV7-9; TRBD2 agrees at 7 bases. The CDR3 runs to 14 residues. Germline V gives CDR1 SEHNR, CDR2 FQNEAQ (reference sequence). V shed 5 bases, J shed 4 bases, and the junction held 4 bases outside the gene matches. The CDR3 sequence: CASSPGTITGELFF. The CDR3 DNA reads as TGTGCCAGCAGCCCCGGGACTATCACCGGGGAGCTGTTTTTT. Using reference TRBV7-9 and TRBJ2-2 for the parts outside the CDR3, the full variable domain is DTGVSQNPRHKITKRGQNVTFRCDPISEHNRLYWYRQTLGQGPEFLTYFQNEAQLEKSRLLSDRFSAERPKGSFSTLEIQRTEQGDSAMYLCASSPGTITGELFFGEGSRLTVL.

The chain combines TRBV15 with TRBJ2-5; possible D gene TRBD2, 5 bases. The V gene's germline CDR1 is LNHNV and CDR2 YYDKDF (reference sequence). V was trimmed by 0 bases and J by 4 bases, leaving 15 bases between them. The CDR3 is 16 amino acids. The CDR3 is CATSRDRPTRGETQYF. CDR3 in DNA: TGTGCCACCAGCAGAGATCGGCCGACCCGGGGAGAGACCCAGTACTTC.

This sequence joins TRBV3-1 and TRBJ2-3, with 9 bases matching TRBD2. The length of the CDR3 is 17 residues. Germline CDR1 and CDR2: LGHDT and YNNKEL (reference sequence). V was pared by 4 bases and J by 5 bases, with 13 bases of the junction left unmatched. The CDR3: CASSPSLMLAGIDTQYF. In nucleotides, the CDR3 is TGTGCCAGCAGCCCCTCACTTATGCTAGCGGGAATAGATACGCAGTATTTT.

This chain uses TRBV13 with TRBJ1-2, with a possible D match to TRBD1 (6 bases). CDR3 length: 17 residues. Germline V gives CDR1 PRHDT, CDR2 FYEKMQ (reference sequence). The V end was cut by 5 bases, the J end by 1 base, with 20 bases between. The CDR3 DNA sequence: TGTGCCAGCAGCGATGACAGGAGTCTTAAAATTAACTATGGCTACACCTTC. It yields the protein CASSDDRSLKINYGYTF.

The chain has TRBV24-1 and TRBJ2-1; maybe TRBD2 (6 bases). Germline values: CDR1 KGHDR, CDR2 SFDVKD. Trimming left V 9 bases short and J 0 bases short, with 17 bases between. The CDR3 loop spans 16 amino acids. The CDR3 sequence is CATPLGVGGSYNEQFF. The CDR3 region has the DNA TGTGCCACCCCCTTGGGGGTGGGAGGCTCCTACAATGAGCAGTTCTTC.

This clonotype came up once. This chain uses TRBV19 with TRBJ1-1; the D is unclear. This CDR3 is 11 amino acids long. The germline V and J ends were trimmed by 7 bases and 2 bases, with 5 bases remaining between them. Germline CDR1 is LNHDA and CDR2 is SQIVND (reference sequence). The CDR3 sequence is CASIINTEAFF. CDR3 nucleotide sequence: TGTGCCAGTATCATTAACACTGAAGCTTTCTTT.

V gene TRBV13 combines with J gene TRBJ1-4; D uncertain. The CDR3 spans 15 residues. Trimming removed 1 base at V and 5 bases at J, with 11 bases between. Looked up from germline, CDR1 is PRHDT and CDR2 is FYEKMQ (reference sequence). CDR3 protein: CASSLAYSPNEKLFF. CDR3 sequence (DNA): TGTGCCAGCAGCTTAGCGTACAGCCCCAATGAAAAACTGTTTTTT.

The CDR3 coding sequence is TGTGCCAGCAGAGGGGGGAGTGAAGGCGAGCAGTACTTC. It codes for CASRGGSEGEQYF. The chain recombines TRBV27 with TRBJ2-7; D is possibly TRBD1 or TRBD2 (6 bases each). V was cut by 6 bases and J by 6 bases, with 15 bases left in between. Germline V lookup: CDR1 MNHEY, CDR2 SMNVEV (reference sequence). The CDR3 covers 13 residues.

This chain joins TRBV6-5 and TRBJ2-3; the D is unclear. V gave up 4 bases and J gave up 1 base, with 6 bases separating them. Germline CDR1 MNHEY, CDR2 SVGAGI. The CDR3 length is 13 residues. The CDR3 protein is CASSWDRTDTQYF. The CDR3 DNA is TGTGCCAGCAGTTGGGATCGCACAGATACGCAGTATTTT.

Note on this clonotype: Relative to the germline gene, one junction end is altered; a read error may explain this. The V and J genes are TRBV20-1 and TRBJ2-7; TRBD1 matches at 8 bases. The germline V gene has CDR1 DFQATT and CDR2 SNEGSKA (reference sequence). CDR3 length equals 13 residues. CDR3 sequence: CSARGQGRYEQYF. The CDR3 DNA is TGCAGTGCCAGAGGACAGGGCCGCTACGAGCAGTACTTC.

The chain recombines TRBV7-9 with TRBJ1-3, with D maybe TRBD1 (6 bases). The CDR3 is 19 residues long. Germline V CDR1 and CDR2: SEHNR, FQNEAQ (reference sequence). V was shortened by 2 bases and J by 0 bases, with 20 bases between the two germline ends. CDR3: CASSLTTQGISGSGNTIYF. Written as DNA, the CDR3 is TGTGCCAGCAGCTTAACAACACAGGGAATCTCGGGCTCTGGAAACACCATATATTTT.

The chain recombines TRBV29-1 with TRBJ2-2; 12 bases align to TRBD1. V was pared by 6 bases and J by 7 bases, with 3 bases of the junction left unmatched. Germline assignment: CDR1 SQVTM and CDR2 ANQGSEA. This CDR3 is 13 amino acids long. The CDR3 DNA reads TGCAGCGTGGGGACAGGGGGCAACGGGGAGCTGTTTTTT. This encodes CSVGTGGNGELFF.

The chain links TRBV27 to TRBJ2-7, with TRBD2 as a possible D gene (6 bases). CDR1 is MNHEY and CDR2 is SMNVEV in the germline V gene (reference sequence). V lost 6 bases to trimming and J lost 5 bases, with 20 bases between them. This CDR3 region has 15 residues. In DNA form, the CDR3 reads TGTGCCAGCAGATCAAGCATGGGGACTGGCCACGAGCAGTACTTC. Amino acids: CASRSSMGTGHEQYF.

This sequence joins TRBV7-9 and TRBJ2-3; perhaps TRBD1 as D (5 bases). The germline V gene has CDR1 SEHNR and CDR2 FQNEAQ (reference sequence). This CDR3 spans 14 amino acids. V dropped 2 bases and J dropped 2 bases, with 8 bases sitting between them. CDR3 sequence: CASSLTGTTDTQYF. The CDR3 region has the DNA TGTGCCAGCAGCTTAACAGGAACCACAGATACGCAGTATTTT.

CDR3 DNA sequence: TGTGCCAGCAGTGAGGGGACTAGCTTTGAGCAGTTCTTC. As protein: CASSEGTSFEQFF. The chain recombines TRBV6-1 with TRBJ2-1; 9 bases map to TRBD2. Trimming took 3 bases from V and 9 from J; bases not matched to a gene: 3. Germline lookup yields CDR1 MNHNS and CDR2 SASEGT. The CDR3 runs to 13 residues.

The chain has TRBV20-1 and TRBJ2-3, with D tentatively TRBD1 (6 bases). Trimming shortened V by 0 bases and J by 3 bases, and 16 bases separated the two germline ends. The CDR3 is 16 amino acids. Germline CDR1 DFQATT, CDR2 SNEGSKA (reference sequence). The CDR3 loop is CSARDLRAGETDTQYF. The CDR3 DNA reads as TGCAGTGCTAGAGATCTAAGGGCAGGGGAGACAGATACGCAGTATTTT.

V and J are TRBV27 and TRBJ2-5; perhaps TRBD2 as D (5 bases). Germline values: CDR1 MNHEY, CDR2 SMNVEV (reference sequence). The CDR3 has 14 residues. Trimming removed 7 bases from V and 1 base from J, with 13 bases in between. In nucleotides, the CDR3 is TGTGCCAGCACTATGCTAGCCGGCCAAGAGACCCAGTACTTC. The encoded protein is CASTMLAGQETQYF.

This clonotype has just a few counts. The chain joins TRBV25-1 to TRBJ2-7, with 14 bases lining up with TRBD2. The germline gives CDR1 MGHDK, CDR2 SYGVNS. V shed 10 bases and J 4 bases; nucleotides not matched to a gene: 3. The CDR3 extends over 13 amino acids. The DNA of the CDR3 is TGTGCCACTGGGACTAGCGGGAGTTACGAGCAGTACTTC. Protein product: CATGTSGSYEQYF.